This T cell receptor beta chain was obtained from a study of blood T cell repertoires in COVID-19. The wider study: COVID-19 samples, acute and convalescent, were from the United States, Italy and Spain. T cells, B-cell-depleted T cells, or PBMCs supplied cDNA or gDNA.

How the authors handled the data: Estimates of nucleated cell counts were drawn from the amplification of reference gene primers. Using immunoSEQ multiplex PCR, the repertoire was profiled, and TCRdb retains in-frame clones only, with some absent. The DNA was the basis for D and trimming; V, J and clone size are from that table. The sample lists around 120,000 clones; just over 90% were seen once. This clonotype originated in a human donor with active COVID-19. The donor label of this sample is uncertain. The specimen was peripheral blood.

The DNA for the CDR3 is TGTGCCAGCAACTTGCGGGGGGGGAGGGATGAGCAGTTCTTC. This encodes CASNLRGGRDEQFF. V and J are TRBV27 and TRBJ2-1; 9 nucleotides agree with TRBD2. Per the germline V gene, CDR1 is MNHEY and CDR2 is SMNVEV (reference sequence). The CDR3 loop spans 14 amino acids. The V and J ends lost 7 bases and 8 bases, in that order; junction bases with no gene match: 9.